This TCR beta chain was identified in a study of T cell clones after liver transplantation (dated by TCRdb to between 2019 and 2020). Study-wide context: ITN030ST, the source of the samples, was a randomized trial that attempted immunosuppression withdrawal within 2 years of liver transplantation. No induction therapy was given to the subjects, and standard immunosuppression was administered until randomization at 12-24 months post-transplant. Three of the eight recipients were HCV-positive; the others were transplanted for non-autoimmune, non-viral indications. Donor-reactive T cell clones were identified by TCRbeta sequencing after a pre-transplant mixed lymphocyte reaction and then tracked in post-transplant blood. Tolerance was defined as complete withdrawal of immunosuppression for at least one year without a rise in liver enzymes beyond twice the upper limit of normal. As an antigen-independent comparator for the donor-reactive sequences, third party-reactive TCRbeta sequences from pre-transplant MLRs were identified as well. Blood samples were collected pre-transplant, pre-randomization before withdrawal, and post-randomization after either full withdrawal or failed withdrawal. The study cohort included 8 liver transplant recipients, of whom 3 were classified as tolerant and 5 as non-tolerant.

This clone has a single count. It lacks a known antigen. No base qualities exist here, and no much larger clone lies one base off it. Via the germline V gene, CDR1 is MNHEY and CDR2 SVGAGI. The CDR3 measures 15 amino acids from cysteine to phenylalanine. Just CDR3 DNA is preserved here, 45 bases in frame from base 1. Trimmed from V: 6 bases; trimmed from J: 3 bases; junction bases lacking a gene match: 8. Broad study findings and their caveats: Since no allograft tissue specimens were available, donor-reactive T cells may have migrated into the graft instead of being deleted. Once repertoire turnover was taken into account, donor-reactive detection showed a significant reduction for CD4 in 7 of 8 subjects and for CD8 in 8 of 8. In a couple of subjects, low numbers of available donor cells limited the measurable donor-reactive repertoire. Donor-reactive sequences declined more than third party-reactive ones, suggesting partial antigen-specific deletion unrelated to withdrawal success. A significant post-transplant decrease in circulating donor-reactive CD4 TCRbeta sequences was observed in 5 of 8 subjects, irrespective of tolerance or HCV status. The conclusions were considered preliminary, being limited by small, heterogeneous patient numbers and non-standardized post-transplant time points.

Unstimulated PBMCs, after thawing, were stained for CD3, CD4 and CD8 and then FACS-sorted into CD3+CD4+ and CD3+CD8+ populations. All 8 studied subjects were randomized to withdrawal of immunosuppression. The Qiagen DNeasy Blood and Tissue Kit was used to isolate genomic DNA. High-throughput TCRbeta CDR3 sequencing of frozen genomic DNA was performed by immunoSEQ, including PCR amplification, mapping, bias correction and internal controls. Concerning the study's data processing: Only productive rearrangements were retained, and each unique TCRbeta sequence was defined by its CDR3 nucleotide sequence together with its V and J gene. A sequence counted as donor-reactive only if the sequence showed at least 5-fold expansion in CFSE-low cells compared with unstimulated pre-transplant cells and had a frequency of at least 0.01%. To ensure at least 90% detection power, minimum frequency thresholds were set for each subject based on that subject's lowest-template unstimulated sample. Jensen-Shannon divergence between the top 1000 TCRbeta sequences post-transplant and pre-transplant was used to measure repertoire turnover. Two-sided Fisher's exact tests were used to test for changes in how often donor-reactive sequences were detected. TCRdb provides this immuneACCESS table in a form limited to in-frame rearrangements. Some clones are lacking; in checked studies, under half of them reflect an unresolved V gene, and why the rest are absent is not known. V and J calls and clone size are copied from that table; D and trimming were computed from the DNA. The sample table records roughly 60,000 clones; less than 85% of these occur just once. The ten largest clones take up 2.8% of the sample.

The specimen comprised CD4+ T cells from blood, sampled at the approximately 16-month timepoint. This receptor was taken from a human patient who received a liver transplant. It is possible that, after a transplant, some T cells come from the graft donor. This chain joins TRBV6-5 to TRBJ1-5, with 7 bases matching TRBD1. The DNA sequence is as follows: TGTGCCAGCAGGGGGCGACAGGGTGACAATCAGCCCCAGCATTTT. Translated, it gives CASRGRQGDNQPQHF.